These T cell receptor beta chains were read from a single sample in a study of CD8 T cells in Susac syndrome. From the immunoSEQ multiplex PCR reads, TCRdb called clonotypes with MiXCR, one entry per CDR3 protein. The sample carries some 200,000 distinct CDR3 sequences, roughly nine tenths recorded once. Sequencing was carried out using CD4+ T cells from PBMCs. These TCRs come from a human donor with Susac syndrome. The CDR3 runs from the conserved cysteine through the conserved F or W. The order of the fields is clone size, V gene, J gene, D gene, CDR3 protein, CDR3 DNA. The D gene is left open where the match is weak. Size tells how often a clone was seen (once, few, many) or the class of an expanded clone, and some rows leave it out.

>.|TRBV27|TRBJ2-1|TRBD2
CASSSPASGTYNEQFF
TGTGCCAGCAGTTCCCCCGCTAGCGGAACCTACAATGAGCAGTTCTTC
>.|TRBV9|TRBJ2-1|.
CASSPGGPRYNEQFF
TGTGCCAGCAGCCCAGGTGGACCCCGGTACAATGAGCAGTTCTTC
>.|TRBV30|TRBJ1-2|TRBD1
CAWSGQGRGGYTF
TGTGCCTGGAGTGGACAGGGGAGAGGCGGCTACACCTTC
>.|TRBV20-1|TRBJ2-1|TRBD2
CSNRLAPTEQFF
TGCAGTAACCGACTAGCCCCCACGGAGCAGTTCTTC
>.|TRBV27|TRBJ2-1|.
CASSFRDSPLSYNEQFF
TGTGCCAGCAGTTTCCGGGACTCCCCTTTATCCTACAATGAGCAGTTCTTC
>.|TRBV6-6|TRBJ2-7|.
CASGTSTYEQYF
TGTGCCTCCGGGACTTCAACCTACGAGCAGTACTTC
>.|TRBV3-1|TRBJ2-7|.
CASSQVGGRVREQYF
TGTGCCAGCAGCCAAGTTGGTGGCAGGGTTCGCGAGCAGTACTTC
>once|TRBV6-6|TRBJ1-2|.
CASSRLLTIYGYTF
TGTGCCAGCAGTAGACTCCTAACCATCTATGGCTACACCTTC
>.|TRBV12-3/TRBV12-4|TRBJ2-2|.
CASSLFIGSGGELFF
TGTGCCAGCAGTTTATTTATCGGGAGTGGAGGGGAGCTGTTTTTT
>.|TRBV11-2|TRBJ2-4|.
CASSPVGLAKNIQYF
TGTGCCAGCAGCCCTGTGGGCCTAGCCAAAAACATTCAGTACTTC
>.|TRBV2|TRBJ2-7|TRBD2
CATKGLAYEQYF
TGTGCCACCAAGGGACTAGCGTACGAGCAGTACTTC
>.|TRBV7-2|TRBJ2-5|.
CASSLARSQETQYF
TGTGCCAGCAGCTTAGCAAGGAGCCAAGAGACCCAGTACTTC
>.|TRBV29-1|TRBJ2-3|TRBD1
CSVESGQGTDTQYF
TGCAGCGTTGAAAGTGGACAGGGAACAGATACGCAGTATTTT
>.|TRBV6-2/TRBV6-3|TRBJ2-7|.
CASSYSSGTYEQYF
TGTGCCAGCAGTTACTCGAGCGGAACTTACGAGCAGTACTTC
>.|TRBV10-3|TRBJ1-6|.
CAISDEQGWDSPLHF
TGTGCCATCAGCGACGAACAGGGTTGGGATTCACCCCTCCACTTT
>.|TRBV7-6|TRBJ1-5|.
CASSLGRGYQPQHF
TGTGCCAGCAGCTTAGGTAGGGGTTACCAGCCCCAGCATTTT
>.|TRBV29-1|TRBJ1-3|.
CSVEKGSGNTIYF
TGCAGCGTTGAGAAGGGCTCTGGAAACACCATATATTTT
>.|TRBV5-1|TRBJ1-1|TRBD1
CASSLGRDRMNTEAFF
TGCGCCAGCAGCTTGGGCCGGGACAGAATGAACACTGAAGCTTTCTTT
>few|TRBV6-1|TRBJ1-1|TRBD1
CASKRDRANTEAFF
TGTGCCAGCAAAAGGGACAGGGCTAACACTGAAGCTTTCTTT
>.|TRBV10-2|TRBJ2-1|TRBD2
CASTSGGSSNEQFF
TGCGCCAGCACTAGCGGGGGATCGAGCAATGAGCAGTTCTTC
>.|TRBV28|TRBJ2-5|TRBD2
CASSFLAGGPGTQYF
TGTGCCAGCAGTTTCCTGGCGGGAGGGCCGGGGACCCAGTACTTC
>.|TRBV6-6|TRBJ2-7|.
CASSSELTYEQYF
TGTGCCAGCAGTTCCGAGTTAACCTACGAGCAGTACTTC
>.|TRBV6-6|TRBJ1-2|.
CASSYSNGYTF
TGTGCCAGCAGTTACTCCAACGGCTACACCTTC
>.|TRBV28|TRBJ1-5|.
CASSLLSNQPQHF
TGTGCCAGCAGTTTATTAAGCAATCAGCCCCAGCATTTT
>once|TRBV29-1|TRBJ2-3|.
CSVDLSGGTDTQYF
TGCAGCGTTGATCTCTCAGGGGGCACAGATACGCAGTATTTT
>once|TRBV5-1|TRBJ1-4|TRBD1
CASSFGQGNEKLFF
TGCGCCAGCAGCTTTGGACAGGGGAATGAAAAACTGTTTTTT
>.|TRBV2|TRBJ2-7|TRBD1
CASRERTGDYEQYF
TGTGCCAGCAGGGAACGGACAGGAGACTACGAGCAGTACTTC
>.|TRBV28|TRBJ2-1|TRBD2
CAGGLAGENEQFF
TGTGCCGGGGGACTAGCGGGTGAAAATGAGCAGTTCTTC
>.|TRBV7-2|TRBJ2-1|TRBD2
CASSLAWGGEQFF
TGTGCCAGCAGCTTAGCGTGGGGGGGTGAGCAGTTCTTC
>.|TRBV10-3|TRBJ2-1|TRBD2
CAIRGEPGLAEYNEQFF
TGTGCCATCAGGGGGGAACCGGGACTAGCGGAATACAATGAGCAGTTCTTC
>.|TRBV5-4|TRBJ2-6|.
CASSLDSLPGANVLTF
TGTGCCAGCAGCTTAGACTCGCTCCCAGGGGCCAACGTCCTGACTTTC
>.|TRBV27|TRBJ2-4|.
CASSSPSKNIQYF
TGTGCCAGCAGTTCACCTTCCAAAAACATTCAGTACTTC
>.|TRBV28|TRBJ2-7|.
CASSSRVYEQYF
TGTGCCAGCAGTTCCCGAGTGTACGAGCAGTACTTC
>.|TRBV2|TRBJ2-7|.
CASSMWTSRNEQYF
TGTGCCAGCAGTATGTGGACAAGCCGGAACGAGCAGTACTTC